This T cell receptor (beta chain) was recorded in a study of blood T cell repertoires in COVID-19. Generated by immunoSEQ multiplex PCR, the TCRdb table keeps only in-frame clones and is missing some. This sample carries 250,000 to 350,000 clones, roughly nine tenths of them seen once, and the ten largest clones take about 6.1%. Trimming removed 0 bases at V and 7 bases at J, with 11 bases between. The CDR3 has 14 amino acids. Germline assignment: CDR1 SGDLS and CDR2 YYNGEE. What was sequenced was PBMCs or T cells enriched from blood (not recorded which). The receptor comes from a woman between 35 and 50 years old who had recovered from COVID-19. This rearrangement joins TRBV9 to TRBJ2-1; D might be TRBD2 (6 bases). The chain's CDR3 is CASSVEGRENEQFF. The CDR3 nucleotides are TGTGCCAGCAGCGTAGAGGGGCGGGAAAATGAGCAGTTCTTC.